The clone carrying this T cell receptor (beta chain) was found a few times. Antigen specificity is unknown. The entry originates in a study of beta chain features in type 1 diabetes. Overall study results and limits: Naive, central memory and regulatory TCRB repertoires appeared more similar among patients than healthy donors.

CD4+ naive, central memory, regulatory and stem cell-like memory cells were sorted via CD45RO/CCR7/CD25/CD127/CD95/CD27. Expressed TCRB transcripts got sequenced, as all isolated RNA was reverse transcribed. Sequencing of naive, central memory and regulatory T cell samples gave an average of about 3.57 million reads. TCRdb's table, derived via immunoSEQ multiplex PCR, lists solely in-frame clones and lacks some. Of about 360,000 clones in the sample, roughly 12% were seen once. This TCR came from a man aged 18 to 35 in good health. Input material: naive CD4+ T cells from blood.

CDR3 residues: CSVSGMTGTDTQYF. In nucleotides, the CDR3 is TGCAGCGTTTCGGGGATGACGGGCACAGATACGCAGTATTTT. J is TRBJ2-3 and V is TRBV29-1, with a tentative D call TRBD2 (5 bases). Germline V gene lookup returns CDR1 SQVTM and CDR2 ANQGSEA. CDR3 length equals 14 residues. The V end was cut by 5 bases, the J end by 1 base, with 13 bases between.